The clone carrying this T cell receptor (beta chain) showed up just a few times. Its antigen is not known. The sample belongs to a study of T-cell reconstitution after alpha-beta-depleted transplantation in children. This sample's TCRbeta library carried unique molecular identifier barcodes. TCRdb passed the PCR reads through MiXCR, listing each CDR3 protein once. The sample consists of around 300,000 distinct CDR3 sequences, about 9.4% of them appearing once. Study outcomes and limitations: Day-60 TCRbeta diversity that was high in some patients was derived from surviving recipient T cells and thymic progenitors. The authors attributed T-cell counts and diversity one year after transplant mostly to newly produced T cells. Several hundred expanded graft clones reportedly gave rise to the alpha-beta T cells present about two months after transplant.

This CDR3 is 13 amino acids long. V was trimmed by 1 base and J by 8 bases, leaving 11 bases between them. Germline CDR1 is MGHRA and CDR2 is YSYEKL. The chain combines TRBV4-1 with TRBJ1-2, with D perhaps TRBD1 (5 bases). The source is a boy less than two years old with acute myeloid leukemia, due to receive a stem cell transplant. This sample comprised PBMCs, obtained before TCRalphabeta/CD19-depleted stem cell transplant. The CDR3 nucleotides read TGCGCCAGCAGCCAAGGGACACCGAGGGGCTACACCTTC. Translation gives CASSQGTPRGYTF.